This T cell receptor beta chain was captured by sequencing in a study of breast tumors, draining lymph nodes, adjacent tissues. Overall study findings and caveats: The lymph node origin of tumor T cells was framed as consistent with a hypothesis, not demonstrated. Luminal-like breast cancer showed significantly greater tumor-nontumor repertoire similarity than basal-like breast cancer did. The data were judged consistent with most tumor T cells coming from lymph node and expanding in tumor. Tumor TCR diversity was below lymph nodes but above nontumor tissue.

CDR1 is LNHNV, CDR2 YYDKDF, per germline (reference sequence). The V and J ends lost 0 bases and 4 bases respectively, with 10 bases between them. The CDR3 is 15 residues long. As regards this clonotype: Its antigen is currently unknown.

TCRdb called the multiplex PCR reads again in MiXCR, with one record for every CDR3 protein. The profile shows 60,000 to 75,000 distinct CDR3 sequences, roughly 59% of them singletons. The source is a female donor with breast cancer. Some clones in this sample may be carry-over from other donors' samples. The chain uses TRBV15 and TRBJ1-5; no definite D call. The sample taken for sequencing was breast tumor tissue. In DNA, the CDR3 is TGTGCCACCAGCAGAGATTTGTCCACTAATCAGCCCCAGCATTTT. It codes for CATSRDLSTNQPQHF.